Shown below are 8 T cell receptor beta chains from a single sample sequenced in a study of PD-L1 blockade in urothelial cancer. Clones were sequenced by immunoSEQ multiplex PCR, and TCRdb holds only the in-frame ones, with some missing. The repertoire consists of 45,000 or so clones, with about 91% occurring once and the leading ten covering around 3.9%. The starting material was PBMCs, obtained around atezolizumab (anti-PD-L1) treatment. Receptors were obtained from a man at least 80 years old with urothelial cancer.

The chain carries TRBV6-1 and TRBJ1-5, with 10 bases matching TRBD1. Trimming cost V 6 bases and J 4 bases; bases outside gene matches: 3. Germline lookup yields CDR1 MNHNS and CDR2 SASEGT. The CDR3 loop spans 14 amino acids. In DNA form, the CDR3 reads TGTGCCAGCAGGGGGGACAGGGGAAATCAGCCCCAGCATTTT. Translating gives CASRGDRGNQPQHF.

This chain connects TRBV5-1 to TRBJ2-2; 8 bases align to TRBD1. The germline V gene has CDR1 SGHRS and CDR2 YFSETQ. V was clipped by 0 bases and J by 4 bases; unmatched bases: 5. The length of the CDR3 is 16 residues. CDR3 residues: CASSLGGQGGTGELFF. CDR3 DNA sequence: TGCGCCAGCAGCTTGGGAGGACAGGGAGGCACCGGGGAGCTGTTTTTT.

The rearrangement joins TRBV29-1 to TRBJ1-1; no firm D call. CDR3 length: 13 amino acids. The germline CDR1 and CDR2 sequences are SQVTM and ANQGSEA. Between the trimmed V and J ends, which lost 2 bases and 1 base, there was a span of 8 bases. This CDR3 is CSVEILPNTEAFF. Written as DNA, the CDR3 is TGCAGCGTTGAAATTCTACCGAACACTGAAGCTTTCTTT.

This clone was counted a single time. Germline and junction disagree at one end, which may indicate a read error. The chain combines TRBV18 with TRBJ1-2, with TRBD1 matching 11 bases. Germline assignment: CDR1 KGHSH and CDR2 LQKENI. The CDR3 has 12 amino acids. The CDR3 protein is CAGSPGQGAYTF. In DNA, the CDR3 is TGTGCCGGCTCACCCGGACAGGGGGCATACACCTTC.

V is TRBV7-9 and J is TRBJ2-1; no reliable D call. Trimming took off 4 bases at V and 9 bases at J, with 10 bases between the two ends. Per germline, CDR1 SEHNR and CDR2 FQNEAQ (reference sequence). This CDR3 has 12 amino acids. The CDR3 region is CASSSTHPEQFF. The CDR3 DNA reads TGTGCCAGCAGCTCCACACACCCTGAGCAGTTCTTC.

V usage is TRBV2 and J usage is TRBJ2-7, with 11 bases identical to TRBD2. CDR3 length equals 16 residues. Trimming at V came to 7 bases and at J to 3 bases, leaving 11 bases not matched to a gene. Germline CDR1 and CDR2: SNHLY and FYNNEI. CDR3 in DNA: TGTGCCAGCACCGCCGAGATGGGGACTAGCGGCTACGAGCAGTACTTC. Encoded protein: CASTAEMGTSGYEQYF.

The rearrangement links TRBV5-4 to TRBJ2-5, with 12 bases fitting TRBD2. Germline CDR1 is SGHNT and CDR2 is YYREEE (reference sequence). There are 16 residues in the CDR3. After removal of 0 bases from V and 4 bases from J, the junction contained 4 bases not matched to a gene. CDR3 DNA sequence: TGTGCCAGCAGCTTGGGACTAGCGGGAGTTGGAGAGACCCAGTACTTC. Amino acids: CASSLGLAGVGETQYF.

This clone was found a few times. The chain uses TRBV30 and TRBJ1-1; 9 nucleotides align to TRBD1. The CDR3 is 14 residues long. Germline loops: CDR1 GTSNPN, CDR2 SVGIG (reference sequence). V was pared by 2 bases and J by 9 bases, with 10 bases of the junction left unmatched. Written as DNA, the CDR3 is TGTGCCTGGAGTCCACGGACAGGGGTTGCGAAAGCTTTCTTT. Its translation is CAWSPRTGVAKAFF.